A single TCR beta chain is shown here with its context. The data derive from a study of blood T cell repertoires in COVID-19. Turning to the study itself: Some COVID-19 samples were acute and others convalescent; all came from the United States, Italy and Spain.

Sequencing used immunoSEQ multiplex PCR; TCRdb keeps in-frame clones, though not all of them. The repertoire holds under 250,000 clones, with around 90% as singletons. V lost 4 bases to trimming and J lost 3 bases; unmatched junction nucleotides: 7. From germline, CDR1 is LGHDT and CDR2 YNNKEL (reference sequence). The CDR3 sequence is 15 residues long. The receptor's source is a man aged 25-45 years with COVID-19, enrolled during active disease. The chain couples TRBV3-1 (or the pseudogene TRBV3-2) to TRBJ2-7, with 9 bases that match TRBD1. Sequenced: peripheral blood. CDR3 coding DNA: TGTGCCAGCAGCCTACCCGGACAGGGGTACTACGAGCAGTACTTC. Its protein is CASSLPGQGYYEQYF.